Listed below are T cell receptor beta chains from one sample, sequenced in a study of graft-versus-host responses after intestinal transplantation. Data came from immunoSEQ multiplex PCR; TCRdb stores just in-frame clones and leaves some out. The sample carries some 6,600 clones, about 29% recorded once. The sequenced sample was alloreactive CD4+ T cells from a mixed lymphocyte reaction culture, obtained before transplantation. Receptors originate from a human patient who was an organ donor for intestinal transplantation. Both conserved end residues are part of each CDR3. The order of the fields is CDR3 protein, CDR3 DNA, V gene, D gene, clone size, J gene. A D gene is named only where the DNA matches it firmly. Clone size is shown for a subset of rows, as once, few, many or a class of expanded clone.

CDR3: CASSLQPGTSGLEQYF; DNA: TGCGCCAGCAGCCTCCAACCCGGGACTAGTGGGCTCGAGCAGTACTTC; V: TRBV4-1; D: TRBD2; size: medium-sized; J: TRBJ2-7
CDR3: CASNGRAPSGYEQYF; DNA: TGTGCCAGCAACGGGCGGGCCCCGAGTGGGTACGAGCAGTACTTC; V: TRBV6-1; D: -; size: -; J: TRBJ2-7
CDR3: CASSLGDLGRDTQYF; DNA: TGTGCCAGCAGCCTAGGAGACCTCGGCCGAGATACGCAGTATTTT; V: TRBV4-2; D: -; size: few; J: TRBJ2-3
CDR3: CASSLAKRTGVMNTEAFF; DNA: TGTGCCAGCAGCTTGGCCAAGAGGACAGGGGTCATGAACACTGAAGCTTTCTTT; V: TRBV5-4; D: TRBD1; size: few; J: TRBJ1-1
CDR3: CASSIGPVAGEVYEQYF; DNA: TGTGCCAGCAGCATCGGCCCGGTAGCGGGGGAAGTCTACGAGCAGTACTTC; V: TRBV7-4; D: TRBD2; size: few; J: TRBJ2-7
CDR3: CASSKKARGTVNEQYF; DNA: TGTGCCAGCAGCAAAAAGGCGAGGGGGACAGTTAACGAGCAGTACTTC; V: TRBV21-1; D: -; size: -; J: TRBJ2-7
CDR3: CSATGPGYTF; DNA: TGCAGTGCTACAGGGCCTGGCTACACCTTC; V: TRBV20-1; D: -; size: -; J: TRBJ1-2
CDR3: CASTDRGHGYTF; DNA: TGCGCCAGCACCGACAGGGGTCATGGCTACACCTTC; V: TRBV5-1; D: TRBD1; size: few; J: TRBJ1-2
CDR3: CASSPLSGAYNEQFF; DNA: TGTGCCAGCAGCCCTTTGTCAGGGGCCTACAATGAGCAGTTCTTC; V: TRBV7-2; D: -; size: few; J: TRBJ2-1
CDR3: CASTRTEKVDGYTF; DNA: TGTGCCAGCACTCGGACAGAAAAAGTAGATGGCTACACCTTC; V: TRBV27; D: -; size: -; J: TRBJ1-2
CDR3: CASSLGTSGGTDTQYF; DNA: TGTGCCAGCTCACTCGGGACTAGCGGGGGGACAGATACGCAGTATTTT; V: TRBV18; D: TRBD2; size: few; J: TRBJ2-3
CDR3: CASSLEGWYSNQPQHF; DNA: TGTGCCAGCAGCTTAGAGGGGTGGTATAGCAATCAGCCCCAGCATTTT; V: TRBV7-8; D: -; size: -; J: TRBJ1-5
CDR3: CASSYRPGQGTKLFF; DNA: TGTGCCAGCAGTTACCGCCCGGGACAGGGAACGAAACTGTTTTTT; V: TRBV6-5; D: TRBD1; size: -; J: TRBJ1-4
CDR3: CASRVRDQPQHF; DNA: TGTGCCAGCAGGGTCCGGGATCAGCCCCAGCATTTT; V: TRBV6-1; D: -; size: -; J: TRBJ1-5
CDR3: CASSSGGTGRADTQYF; DNA: TGTGCCAGCAGCTCCGGGGGGACAGGGCGGGCAGATACGCAGTATTTT; V: TRBV7-9; D: TRBD1; size: few; J: TRBJ2-3
CDR3: CSVESRRDAPGTQYF; DNA: TGCAGCGTTGAATCTAGGAGGGATGCCCCGGGGACCCAGTACTTC; V: TRBV29-1; D: -; size: -; J: TRBJ2-5
CDR3: CASSLGQGAHPQYF; DNA: TGTGCCAGCAGCTTGGGACAGGGGGCGCATCCCCAGTACTTC; V: TRBV7-2; D: TRBD1; size: few; J: TRBJ2-5
CDR3: CASSRRLVRQFF; DNA: TGTGCCAGCAGCCGGCGACTTGTCAGGCAGTTCTTC; V: TRBV7-9; D: -; size: -; J: TRBJ2-1
CDR3: CASSVSGGRQETQYF; DNA: TGTGCCAGCAGCGTAAGCGGGGGCCGCCAAGAGACCCAGTACTTC; V: TRBV9; D: TRBD2; size: -; J: TRBJ2-5
CDR3: CASSLGTSGSYEQYF; DNA: TGTGCCAGCAGCTTGGGGACTAGCGGGAGCTACGAGCAGTACTTC; V: TRBV5-4; D: TRBD2; size: -; J: TRBJ2-7
CDR3: CASSLTRAYEQYF; DNA: TGTGCCAGCAGCTTAACCAGGGCGTACGAGCAGTACTTC; V: TRBV7-8; D: -; size: few; J: TRBJ2-7
CDR3: CASSFRRVLSYNSPLHF; DNA: TGTGCCAGCAGTTTCAGGAGGGTATTATCCTATAATTCACCCCTCCACTTT; V: TRBV27; D: -; size: few; J: TRBJ1-6
CDR3: CASSPEGGDTEAFF; DNA: TGTGCCAGCAGCCCCGAGGGGGGGGACACTGAAGCTTTCTTT; V: TRBV7-8; D: -; size: -; J: TRBJ1-1
CDR3: CASSESSAGNSEAFF; DNA: TGTGCCAGCAGTGAGTCCTCAGCGGGCAATAGTGAAGCTTTCTTT; V: TRBV6-1; D: -; size: -; J: TRBJ1-1